The 6 T cell receptor beta chains given below trace back to one sample, sequenced in a study of T cell responses to AZD1222 COVID-19 vaccine. Assay: immunoSEQ multiplex PCR; the TCRdb copy retains only in-frame clones and omits some. The repertoire holds 250,000 to 300,000 clones, with 90% to 95% as singletons. The specimen was peripheral blood, collected 28 days after the second AZD1222 dose. Receptor source: an adult who received the AZD1222 COVID-19 vaccine.

This clone has only one observation. This chain links TRBV24-1 with TRBJ1-4; TRBD1 matches 7 bases. CDR1 KGHDR and CDR2 SFDVKD come from the germline V gene. The V segment lost 4 bases and the J segment 7 bases; nucleotides outside the gene matches: 8. The CDR3 consists of 15 residues. CDR3 sequence reads: CATSDPGQVPEKLFF. The CDR3, as DNA: TGTGCCACCAGTGACCCTGGACAGGTTCCTGAAAAACTGTTTTTT.

This clone is a singleton in its sample. This sequence joins TRBV7-9 and TRBJ1-1, with 7 bases fitting TRBD1. This CDR3 contains 15 residues. Germline CDR1 is SEHNR and CDR2 is FQNEAQ (reference sequence). V dropped 3 bases and J dropped 5; count of bases not matched to a gene: 9. The CDR3 region has the DNA TGTGCCAGCAGCTTGGGAGGGGGCGGTTGGACTGAAGCTTTCTTT. Amino acids: CASSLGGGGWTEAFF.

This chain links TRBV6-5 with TRBJ2-7; TRBD1 agrees at 7 bases. CDR1 MNHEY and CDR2 SVGAGI come from the germline V gene. This CDR3 spans 14 amino acids. V gave up 2 bases and J gave up 2 bases; unmatched junction bases: 3. The CDR3 nucleotides are TGTGCCAGCAGTTACGAGACAGGGACCTACGAGCAGTACTTC. Residues: CASSYETGTYEQYF.

This chain connects TRBV10-3 to TRBJ1-6; TRBD1 is a possible D gene (6 bases). The CDR3 spans 15 residues. Germline-derived CDR1 and CDR2 are ENHRY and SYGVKD. Trimming removed 5 bases from V and 7 bases from J, with 15 bases in between. The CDR3 sequence is CAISTGGAWNSPLHF. The CDR3 region has the DNA TGTGCCATCAGTACCGGGGGGGCTTGGAATTCACCCCTCCACTTT.

This clone showed up just once. The chain joins TRBV5-6 to TRBJ2-7; possible D gene TRBD1, 7 bases. Deletions cut 0 bases from V and 9 bases from J, with 10 bases between. CDR1 SGHDT and CDR2 YYEEEE come from the germline V gene. The CDR3 totals 12 residues. CDR3 sequence (DNA): TGTGCCAGCAGCTTGGACAGGGGAGGGCAGTACTTC. Translation: CASSLDRGGQYF.

V is TRBV7-9 and J is TRBJ1-6; D unclear. Trimming took off 5 bases at V and 2 bases at J, with 4 bases between the two ends. CDR1 SEHNR and CDR2 FQNEAQ come from the germline V gene (reference sequence). This CDR3 is 13 amino acids long. This chain's CDR3 is CASSGAYNSPLHF. The CDR3 DNA sequence: TGTGCCAGCAGCGGTGCCTATAATTCACCCCTCCACTTT.